This entry lists 14 T cell receptor beta chains sequenced from one sample in a study of control samples from healthy donors and cancer patients. The method was immunoSEQ multiplex PCR; TCRdb's version includes in-frame clones alone and lacks a portion of them. Among roughly 180,000 clones listed, around 94% were seen once. Sequenced input: blood. The receptors derive from a woman between 18 and 29 years old in good health.

V and J are TRBV2 and TRBJ2-7, with D perhaps being TRBD1 or TRBD2 (5 bases each). Per the germline V gene, CDR1 is SNHLY and CDR2 is FYNNEI. The CDR3 sequence is 14 residues long. V was cut by 6 bases and J by 7 bases, with 19 bases left in between. The CDR3 loop reads CASRQTFGAAEQYF. CDR3 nucleotides: TGTGCCAGCAGACAGACCTTCGGGGCGGCAGAGCAGTACTTC.

This sequence joins TRBV6-5 and TRBJ2-5; tentatively, D is TRBD2 (6 bases). Trimming removed 5 bases from V and 4 bases from J, with 14 bases in between. Germline loops: CDR1 MNHEY, CDR2 SVGAGI. The CDR3 totals 14 residues. CDR3 region: CASSPLRGGETQYF. The DNA for the CDR3 is TGTGCCAGCAGTCCCCTGAGGGGAGGAGAGACCCAGTACTTC.

This clone was detected once. The chain links TRBV5-4 to TRBJ1-6, with 7 bases that match TRBD1. The ends lost 4 bases at V and 4 bases at J; junction bases unmatched: 11. The CDR3 runs to 17 residues. Germline V gene lookup returns CDR1 SGHNT and CDR2 YYREEE (reference sequence). CDR3 sequence reads: CASSQSPDRIYNSPLHF. In nucleotides, the CDR3 is TGTGCCAGCAGCCAATCACCGGACAGGATTTATAATTCACCCCTCCACTTT. The full variable domain, with the rest looked up from reference TRBV5-4 and TRBJ1-6, is ETGVTQSPTHLIKTRGQQVTLRCSSQSGHNTVSWYQQALGQGPQFIFQYYREEENGRGNFPPRFSGLQFPNYSSELNVNALELDDSALYLCASSQSPDRIYNSPLHFGNGTRLTVT.

This clone was picked up one time. The chain is built from TRBV7-9 and TRBJ1-5, with a possible D match to TRBD1 (6 bases). CDR1 SEHNR and CDR2 FQNEAQ come from the germline V gene (reference sequence). This CDR3 region has 16 residues. The V gene lost 5 bases and the J gene lost 2 bases, with 16 bases spanning the gap. CDR3 region: CASSLNTGFGNQPQHF. DNA for the CDR3: TGTGCCAGCAGCCTAAATACAGGGTTCGGCAATCAGCCCCAGCATTTT.

The genes are TRBV3-1 (or the pseudogene TRBV3-2) and TRBJ2-3; no clear D gene. The germline CDR1 and CDR2 sequences are LGHDT and YNNKEL (reference sequence). The CDR3 contains 14 residues. V lost 3 bases, J lost 2 bases, and 9 bases lay in between. DNA for the CDR3: TGTGCCAGCAGCCAGGATGACTCCACAGATACGCAGTATTTT. It encodes CASSQDDSTDTQYF.

The rearrangement joins TRBV6-6 to TRBJ2-3, with a tentative D call TRBD1 (7 bases). CDR3 length: 15 residues. The germline V gene encodes CDR1 MNHNY and CDR2 SVGAGI (reference sequence). V shed 2 bases and J shed 10 bases, with 19 bases lying between them. DNA for the CDR3: TGTGCCAGCAGTTACCCGGACAGGTTACCGGGGGCGCAGTATTTT. Its translation is CASSYPDRLPGAQYF.

In this sample, this clone turned up once. The chain uses TRBV3-1 (or the pseudogene TRBV3-2) and TRBJ2-3; TRBD2 is a possible D gene (5 bases). CDR3 length: 18 residues. Looked up from germline, CDR1 is LGHDT and CDR2 is YNNKEL (reference sequence). V shed 3 bases and J shed 0 bases, with 19 bases lying between them. The CDR3 DNA reads as TGTGCCAGCAGCCAGTATTGGTTGGCGGAGGCTAGCACAGATACGCAGTATTTT. It yields the protein CASSQYWLAEASTDTQYF.

The rearrangement uses TRBV5-1 and TRBJ2-3; D gene unclear. Germline CDR1 and CDR2: SGHRS and YFSETQ. The CDR3 length is 14 residues. Trimming shortened V by 0 bases and J by 3 bases, and 8 bases separated the two germline ends. CDR3 residues: CASSLDWQTDTQYF. The CDR3 region has the DNA TGCGCCAGCAGCTTGGACTGGCAGACAGATACGCAGTATTTT.

This chain links TRBV5-1 with TRBJ1-2; TRBD1 agrees at 8 bases. Germline loops: CDR1 SGHRS, CDR2 YFSETQ. The V gene end was trimmed by 3 bases and the J gene end by 4 bases; junction bases not matched to a gene: 2. This CDR3 region has 13 residues. This CDR3 reads CASSSDRVYGYTF. The CDR3 DNA sequence: TGCGCCAGCAGCTCGGACAGGGTCTATGGCTACACCTTC. Using reference TRBV5-1 and TRBJ1-2 for the parts outside the CDR3, the full variable domain is KAGVTQTPRYLIKTRGQQVTLSCSPISGHRSVSWYQQTPGQGLQFLFEYFSETQRNKGNFPGRFSGRQFSNSRSEMNVSTLELGDSALYLCASSSDRVYGYTFGSGTRLTVV.

This chain uses TRBV19 with TRBJ2-2; D may be TRBD1 or TRBD2 (5 bases each). Trimming stripped 6 bases from V and 4 bases from J, with 12 bases between. Germline V gives CDR1 LNHDA, CDR2 SQIVND (reference sequence). CDR3 length equals 14 residues. CDR3 sequence: CASRGTGTTGELFF. In DNA, the CDR3 is TGTGCCAGTAGGGGCACGGGGACCACCGGGGAGCTGTTTTTT.

This chain uses TRBV18 with TRBJ1-1; 10 bases are shared with TRBD1. The V gene end was trimmed by 3 bases and the J gene end by 5 bases; junction bases not matched to a gene: 6. Germline V CDR1 and CDR2: KGHSH, LQKENI. CDR3 length equals 15 residues. CDR3 residues: CASSPLGQGSTEAFF. The CDR3 DNA sequence: TGTGCCAGCTCACCCCTGGGACAGGGGAGTACTGAAGCTTTCTTT.

This CDR3 is CASSLYSNQPQHF. CDR3 coding DNA: TGCGCCAGCAGCCTCTATAGCAATCAGCCCCAGCATTTT. V is TRBV5-1 and J is TRBJ1-5; no reliable D call. This CDR3 has 13 residues. CDR1 and CDR2 (germline): SGHRS, YFSETQ. The V gene lost 4 bases and the J gene lost 0 bases, with 5 bases spanning the gap.

The rearrangement uses TRBV12-5 and TRBJ1-1; a weak D match, TRBD1 (5 bases). This CDR3 contains 14 residues. V lost 5 bases and J 0 bases, leaving 10 bases between the germline ends. Germline CDR1 is LGHNT and CDR2 is FRNRAP. CDR3 sequence (DNA): TGTGCTAGTGGTGGGGGACGTTTGAACACTGAAGCTTTCTTT. Translated: CASGGGRLNTEAFF.

In regard to this clone: The identical CDR3 is also encoded by other nucleotide sequences in the sample. The chain links TRBV5-1 to TRBJ2-1, with D maybe TRBD1 (6 bases). The CDR3 totals 15 residues. V lost 1 base and J 1 base, leaving 9 bases between the germline ends. The germline V gene has CDR1 SGHRS and CDR2 YFSETQ. The CDR3 sequence is CASSLTGFSYNEQFF. The CDR3 DNA reads as TGCGCCAGCAGCTTGACAGGGTTTTCCTACAATGAGCAGTTCTTC.